A single sample gave rise to the 2 T cell receptor beta chains below, sequenced in a study of blood T cells in healthy people across ages. With a J-beta primer mix and a sample-barcoded 5' primer, a second PCR ran about 7 to 12 cycles. Each CDR3 protein is one row after TCRdb ran MiXCR on the 5' RACE reads. The table lists more than 700,000 distinct CDR3 sequences, roughly 46% of them singletons. Input material: blood. Receptor source: an older man in good health.

Only a few counts were recorded for this clonotype. The rearrangement uses TRBV29-1 and TRBJ2-7; D is unclear. From germline, CDR1 is SQVTM and CDR2 ANQGSEA. The CDR3 has 13 residues. The germline V and J ends were trimmed by 1 base and 4 bases, with 11 bases remaining between them. The DNA for the CDR3 is TGCAGCGTTGAAGTTTCGCCTCCGTACGAGCAGTACTTC. This translates into CSVEVSPPYEQYF.

This sequence joins TRBV4-2 and TRBJ1-5, with 9 bases fitting TRBD1. With 3 bases clipped from V and 4 bases from J, the junction kept 7 bases outside the gene matches. CDR3 length: 16 amino acids. Germline lookup yields CDR1 LGHNA and CDR2 YNFKEQ. The CDR3 is CASSQGGTGSNQPQHF. In DNA, the CDR3 is TGTGCCAGCAGCCAGGGAGGGACAGGGAGTAATCAGCCCCAGCATTTT.